These 15 T cell receptor beta chains were sequenced from one sample in a study of blood T cell repertoires in COVID-19. Clones were sequenced by immunoSEQ multiplex PCR, and TCRdb holds only the in-frame ones, with some missing. The table shows under 350,000 clones, with around 92% occurring only once. The sequenced material came from PBMCs or T cells enriched from blood (not recorded which). Receptors were obtained from a woman in her sixties or seventies who had recovered from COVID-19.

This chain connects TRBV7-6 to TRBJ1-3; 11 nucleotides line up with TRBD1. Germline loops: CDR1 SGHVS, CDR2 FNYEAQ. The CDR3 is 16 amino acids. V dropped 3 bases and J dropped 11; count of bases not matched to a gene: 12. For the CDR3, the DNA is TGTGCCAGCAGCTTCGAAAAGGACAGGGGGCGGAGTGCCATATATTTT. Translation gives CASSFEKDRGRSAIYF. Based on the CDR3 plus reference TRBV7-6 and TRBJ1-3, the full variable domain is GAGVSQSPRYKVTKRGQDVALRCDPISGHVSLYWYRQALGQGPEFLTYFNYEAQQDKSGLPNDRFSAERPEGSISTLTIQRTEQRDSAMYRCASSFEKDRGRSAIYFGEGSWLTVV.

V and J are TRBV11-1 and TRBJ1-5; D unclear. Germline CDR1 is SGHAT and CDR2 is FQDESV (reference sequence). The CDR3 covers 13 residues. Trimming stripped 5 bases from V and 7 bases from J, with 12 bases between. Here the CDR3 reads CASSRSWEQPQHF. CDR3 in DNA: TGTGCCAGCAGCCGCTCTTGGGAGCAGCCCCAGCATTTT.

The chain has TRBV6-5 and TRBJ2-2; 7 positions agree with TRBD1. V lost 4 bases, J lost 7 bases, and 9 bases stayed unmatched. The CDR3 is 15 residues long. Germline V gene sequence: CDR1 MNHEY, CDR2 SVGAGI. This CDR3 is CASSSRRSGGGELFF. CDR3 in DNA: TGTGCCAGCAGTTCGCGACGCTCAGGGGGCGGGGAGCTGTTTTTT.

V and J are TRBV7-9 and TRBJ2-1; 8 nucleotides align to TRBD2. CDR3 length: 15 residues. Trimming at V came to 5 bases and at J to 2 bases, leaving 5 bases not matched to a gene. Germline V CDR1 and CDR2: SEHNR, FQNEAQ (reference sequence). CDR3 protein: CASSPLAATYNEQFF. CDR3 nucleotide sequence: TGTGCCAGCAGCCCACTAGCGGCGACCTACAATGAGCAGTTCTTC.

The chain uses TRBV2 and TRBJ1-1; 9 bases map to TRBD1. The germline gives CDR1 SNHLY, CDR2 FYNNEI. This CDR3 is 15 amino acids long. The J segment lost 5 bases and the V segment lost 6 bases, leaving 10 bases of the junction unmatched. CDR3 in amino acids: CASRGTGYIVTEAFF. The CDR3 DNA sequence: TGTGCCAGCAGGGGGACAGGGTATATTGTAACTGAAGCTTTCTTT.

The gene calls are TRBV5-1 and TRBJ2-2; TRBD2 aligns across 11 bases. CDR1 is SGHRS and CDR2 is YFSETQ in the germline V gene. The CDR3 loop spans 16 amino acids. The ends lost 7 bases at V and 1 base at J; junction bases unmatched: 6. CDR3 DNA: TGCGCCAGCCAAGACCTAGCGGGAGGGAACACCGGGGAGCTGTTTTTT. This sequence encodes CASQDLAGGNTGELFF.

The genes are TRBV28 and TRBJ1-1, with D tentatively TRBD1 (5 bases). Trimming pared 8 bases from V and 2 bases from J, leaving 15 bases between. Germline assignment: CDR1 MDHEN and CDR2 SYDVKM. The CDR3 totals 14 residues. The CDR3 DNA follows: TGTGCCAGCTTATCCGGGCAGGGAAACACTGAAGCTTTCTTT. Translating it yields CASLSGQGNTEAFF.

The rearrangement links TRBV5-1 to TRBJ2-7, with 10 positions matching TRBD2. CDR1 is SGHRS and CDR2 is YFSETQ in the germline V gene. With 4 bases clipped from V and 3 bases from J, the junction kept 7 bases outside the gene matches. This CDR3 region has 15 residues. The CDR3 nucleotides are TGCGCCAGCAGCCGGCTAGCGGGAGCCCTCTACGAGCAGTACTTC. The encoded protein is CASSRLAGALYEQYF.

The rearrangement links TRBV5-4 to TRBJ2-7, with a possible D match to TRBD1 (6 bases). The CDR3 has 16 residues. Germline loops: CDR1 SGHNT, CDR2 YYREEE (reference sequence). Trimming left V 2 bases short and J 0 bases short, with 15 bases between. The CDR3, as DNA: TGTGCCAGCAGCTTAGAAGCGCAGGGGAGCTCCTACGAGCAGTACTTC. It translates to CASSLEAQGSSYEQYF.

The chain is built from TRBV28 and TRBJ1-3; no reliable D call. This CDR3 contains 14 residues. Germline V gene sequence: CDR1 MDHEN, CDR2 SYDVKM. The V gene lost 3 bases and the J gene lost 0 bases, with 6 bases spanning the gap. CDR3: CASSLTPSGNTIYF. The CDR3 region has the DNA TGTGCCAGCAGTTTGACACCCTCTGGAAACACCATATATTTT.

This sequence joins TRBV7-2 and TRBJ2-1; D may be TRBD1 (6 bases). V shed 3 bases and J shed 7 bases, with 10 bases lying between them. The germline V gene has CDR1 SGHTA and CDR2 FQGNSA. This CDR3 comprises 13 residues. CDR3 region: CASSFGQLNEQFF. For the CDR3, the DNA is TGTGCCAGCAGCTTCGGACAGCTAAATGAGCAGTTCTTC.

V gene TRBV9 combines with J gene TRBJ1-1; 7 positions match TRBD1. The CDR3 covers 16 residues. V lost 6 bases, J lost 1 base, and 12 bases stayed unmatched. Germline V gene sequence: CDR1 SGDLS, CDR2 YYNGEE. CDR3 sequence: CASTPGRGSWNTEAFF. CDR3 in DNA: TGTGCCAGCACCCCGGGCAGGGGGAGTTGGAACACTGAAGCTTTCTTT.

V and J are TRBV30 and TRBJ2-5; a possible D gene is TRBD2 (5 bases). Germline values: CDR1 GTSNPN, CDR2 SVGIG (reference sequence). CDR3 length: 13 amino acids. V lost 0 bases, J lost 13 bases, and 18 bases lay in between. CDR3 nucleotides: TGTGCCTGGAGTGTATGGGAGCTACCGTTCCTGTACTTC. Its protein is CAWSVWELPFLYF.

This rearrangement joins TRBV29-1 to TRBJ2-3; D is possibly TRBD1 (7 bases). The germline V gene has CDR1 SQVTM and CDR2 ANQGSEA. This CDR3 contains 14 residues. The CDR3 loop reads CTYMAQGRTDTQYF. The CDR3 DNA reads TGCACCTACATGGCACAGGGGAGGACAGATACGCAGTATTTT.

The CDR3 spells CASKRGGGNTGELFF. CDR3 bases: TGTGCCAGTAAGCGGGGCGGGGGAAACACCGGGGAGCTGTTTTTT. This rearrangement joins TRBV19 to TRBJ2-2; 7 bases are a match to TRBD2. The CDR3 is 15 residues long. V shed 7 bases and J 2 bases; nucleotides not matched to a gene: 7. Germline lookup yields CDR1 LNHDA and CDR2 SQIVND (reference sequence).